Each of the 18 T cell receptor beta chains below was sequenced from the same sample in a study of post-analysis software for immune sequencing data. No antigen is known for these receptors. Broader study findings: Patients carried several TRBV segments more frequently than controls did, and TRBV5-6, TRBV5-1 and TRBV20-1 were among them.

Carried by the TCR beta cDNA libraries were unique molecular identifiers. TCRdb redid the calling of the PCR reads with MiXCR, one entry per CDR3 protein. Altogether hundreds of thousands of distinct CDR3 sequences are present, approximately 30% being singletons, with the ten largest covering more than 0.45%. Sequenced input: blood. Every receptor here comes from a girl aged 5 to 17 with multiple sclerosis.

This clonotype has a handful of counts. V is TRBV6-6 and J is TRBJ2-2; 11 bases fit TRBD2. From germline, CDR1 is MNHNY and CDR2 SVGAGI (reference sequence). This CDR3 region has 17 residues. V lost 6 bases and J lost 1; bases outside the gene matches: 7. The CDR3, as DNA: TGTGCCAGCAGGGGGGTCGGGACTAGCGGGAACACCGGGGAGCTGTTTTTT. This codes for CASRGVGTSGNTGELFF.

This chain links TRBV29-1 with TRBJ2-1, with 8 bases identical to TRBD2. Germline CDR1 and CDR2: SQVTM and ANQGSEA. The CDR3 loop spans 12 amino acids. V lost 3 bases, J lost 7 bases, and 2 bases stayed unmatched. The DNA for the CDR3 is TGCAGCGTTGAGCCTAGCGGGAATGAGCAGTTCTTC. It encodes CSVEPSGNEQFF.

This clonotype has only a few counts. The chain combines TRBV4-3 with TRBJ2-3; D perhaps matches TRBD2 (6 bases). Germline lookup yields CDR1 LGHNA and CDR2 YSLEER. This CDR3 region has 18 residues. The V end was cut by 0 bases, the J end by 4 bases, with 20 bases between. The CDR3 nucleotides are TGCGCCAGCAGCCAAGACCACCCTAGCTGGGGGGTCTCAGATACGCAGTATTTT. Translating it yields CASSQDHPSWGVSDTQYF.

The chain is built from TRBV27 and TRBJ2-1, with D possibly matching TRBD2 (6 bases). CDR3 length: 18 residues. Germline V CDR1 and CDR2: MNHEY, SMNVEV (reference sequence). Trimming left V 1 base short and J 8 bases short, with 24 bases between. The CDR3 region has the DNA TGTGCCAGCAGTTTATTCGGGGGTCACTTGATTAGTAACGATGAGCAGTTCTTC. Translating it yields CASSLFGGHLISNDEQFF.

This clonotype came up a few times. This chain links TRBV6-4 with TRBJ2-1; 11 positions agree with TRBD2. J lost 9 bases, V lost 0 bases, and 1 base had no gene match. The CDR3 spans 14 residues. Germline V gene sequence: CDR1 MRHNA, CDR2 SNTAGT. CDR3 DNA sequence: TGTGCCAGCAGTGACTCGGGGACTAGCGGTGAGCAGTTCTTC. Its protein is CASSDSGTSGEQFF.

The CDR3 protein is CASSLEIQPQHF. As DNA, the CDR3 is TGTGCCAGCAGTCTGGAGATTCAGCCCCAGCATTTT. This chain connects TRBV6-2 or TRBV6-3 to TRBJ1-5; D ambiguous. Between the trimmed V and J ends, which lost 5 bases and 6 bases, there was a span of 8 bases. Germline V gene lookup returns CDR1 MNHEY and CDR2 SVGEGT. This CDR3 is 12 amino acids long.

The chain links TRBV13 to TRBJ2-5; D tentatively reads TRBD1 or TRBD2 (6 bases each). There are 14 residues in the CDR3. In germline, CDR1 is PRHDT, CDR2 FYEKMQ (reference sequence). The V gene lost 4 bases and the J gene lost 4 bases, with 13 bases spanning the gap. The CDR3 DNA reads TGTGCCAGCAGCTCGGGGGCTACCCCAGAGACCCAGTACTTC. As protein: CASSSGATPETQYF.

This chain links TRBV12-3 or TRBV12-4 with TRBJ1-5; D gene ambiguous. V lost 3 bases and J 6 bases, leaving 9 bases between the germline ends. The CDR3 runs 13 residues. CDR3 DNA sequence: TGTGCCAGCAGTTTCAACAGTCGTCAGCCCCAGCATTTT. This translates into CASSFNSRQPQHF.

This clonotype was observed at least ten times. V is TRBV2 and J is TRBJ1-2; TRBD1 matches at 10 bases. Germline trimming cut 7 bases from V and 8 bases from J; bases unmatched to any gene: 13. The CDR3 runs 15 residues. Germline CDR1 SNHLY, CDR2 FYNNEI. The CDR3 is CASTQLLDRGHGYTF. As DNA, the CDR3 is TGTGCCAGCACCCAGTTACTAGACAGGGGGCACGGCTACACCTTC. The variable domain in full, completed from reference TRBV2 and TRBJ1-2, reads EPEVTQTPSHQVTQMGQEVILRCVPISNHLYFYWYRQILGQKVEFLVSFYNNEISEKSEIFDDQFSVERPDGSNFTLKIRSTKLEDSAMYFCASTQLLDRGHGYTFGSGTRLTVV.

This clonotype was detected ten times or more. The CDR3 spells CASSQGVSTDTQYF. DNA for the CDR3: TGCGCCAGCAGCCAAGGGGTTAGCACAGATACGCAGTATTTT. This chain links TRBV4-3 with TRBJ2-3; no firm D call. The V end lost 1 base, the J end lost 0 bases, and 5 bases lay between the germline ends. This CDR3 has 14 amino acids. Germline CDR1 and CDR2: LGHNA and YSLEER.

V usage is TRBV18 and J usage is TRBJ1-6; D is unclear. The V gene lost 4 bases and the J gene lost 8 bases, with 15 bases spanning the gap. This CDR3 region has 15 residues. Germline loops: CDR1 KGHSH, CDR2 LQKENI. The CDR3 DNA reads as TGTGCCAGCTCACAGACTGGCGCAGGAGATTCACCCCTCCACTTT. Translated: CASSQTGAGDSPLHF.

The genes are TRBV9 and TRBJ2-7, with TRBD2 matching 8 bases. CDR3 length equals 15 residues. CDR1 SGDLS and CDR2 YYNGEE come from the germline V gene. J lost 3 bases, V lost 3 bases, and 8 bases had no gene match. The CDR3 spells CASSAGGSGSYEQYF. CDR3 nucleotides: TGTGCCAGCAGCGCCGGAGGGAGCGGGAGCTACGAGCAGTACTTC.

The genes are TRBV7-9 and TRBJ1-4; 8 nucleotides match TRBD1. This CDR3 comprises 15 residues. V shed 3 bases, J shed 10 bases, and the junction held 10 bases outside the gene matches. Germline CDR1 is SEHNR and CDR2 is FQNEAQ (reference sequence). CDR3 loop: CASSLATGASGKLFF. CDR3 bases: TGTGCCAGCAGCTTGGCGACAGGGGCGTCTGGAAAACTGTTTTTT.

The genes are TRBV3-1 and TRBJ1-2; TRBD1 is a possible D gene (6 bases). CDR3 length: 14 residues. V was trimmed by 8 bases and J by 5 bases, leaving 18 bases between them. Germline assignment: CDR1 LGHDT and CDR2 YNNKEL (reference sequence). The CDR3 spells CASATEGHHYGYTF. CDR3 bases: TGTGCCAGCGCCACTGAGGGACACCATTATGGCTACACCTTC.

V is TRBV5-1 and J is TRBJ2-5; 10 bases fit TRBD2. Germline trimming cut 5 bases from V and 9 bases from J; bases unmatched to any gene: 13. The CDR3 length is 15 residues. CDR1 is SGHRS, CDR2 YFSETQ, per germline. CDR3 protein: CASRGAGGPQEAQYF. DNA of the CDR3: TGCGCCAGCAGGGGAGCGGGAGGGCCGCAGGAGGCCCAGTACTTC.

The chain is built from TRBV12-3 or TRBV12-4 and TRBJ2-5; 10 nucleotides align to TRBD2. Trimming took 3 bases from V and 5 from J; bases not matched to a gene: 9. CDR3 length: 16 residues. DNA for the CDR3: TGTGCCAGCAGTTTCAGGAGCGGGGGGGCCGCGGAGACCCAGTACTTC. Its translation: CASSFRSGGAAETQYF.

The chain is built from TRBV29-1 and TRBJ1-1, with D maybe TRBD1 (5 bases). CDR3 length: 13 residues. Trimming pared 4 bases from V and 1 base from J, leaving 10 bases between. Germline CDR1 is SQVTM and CDR2 is ANQGSEA. CDR3 sequence reads: CSVGLGGNTEAFF. Written as DNA, the CDR3 is TGCAGCGTTGGTCTCGGGGGGAACACTGAAGCTTTCTTT.

The J gene is TRBJ1-2, the V gene TRBV7-2, with 8 positions matching TRBD1. Germline CDR1 and CDR2: SGHTA and FQGNSA. V shed 0 bases, J shed 4 bases, and the junction held 10 bases outside the gene matches. The CDR3 covers 17 residues. The CDR3 nucleotides are TGTGCCAGCAGCTTAGCAGAATTGGACGGACAGGGCTATGGCTACACCTTC. Amino acid sequence: CASSLAELDGQGYGYTF.